This T cell receptor beta chain comes out of a study of blood T cell repertoires in COVID-19 (dated by TCRdb to about 2020). At the level of the whole study: The collaborator samples originated in the United States, Italy and Spain and spanned the acute and convalescent phases of COVID-19. The samples were drawn from the first 160 participants of the ongoing ImmuneRACE study and from 1,254 subjects provided by 6 global collaborators. Where available, HLA class I and class II types were obtained from metadata supplied by the sample provider rather than from assay-based typing. Nearly every sample came with metadata listing a de-identified subject ID, COVID-19 status, age in years and sex. The material from the prospective study consisted of cDNA or gDNA derived from T cells, B-cell-depleted T cells, or PBMCs. Deeply sampled blood TCRbeta repertoires from subjects exposed to, actively infected with, or recovered from COVID-19 were included in the dataset. The repertoires were made available in a free public database intended to serve as a resource for research on the immune response to SARS-CoV-2.

One collaborating source in Seattle enrolled patients while the patients were actively infected and followed the patients over time throughout the course of disease. The collaborating institutions used their own protocols to collect whole blood in K2EDTA tubes. For TCRbeta analysis, collaborators shipped samples in one of three forms: frozen whole blood, isolated PBMCs, or DNA extracted from either of those sample types. From its cysteine to its phenylalanine, the CDR3 spans 13 amino acids. CDR3 DNA only is kept here, 39 bases in frame from base 1. For CDR1 and CDR2, the germline V gene lists MNHEY and SVGAGI. V is trimmed back by 8 bases and J by 3 bases, and the junction contains 3 bases that no gene match accounts for. To note about this clone: The clone's antigen remains unknown. Base-call qualities are not available, and no considerably larger clone is one nucleotide away.

What the work shows at the level of the full study, not this receptor alone: How much clinical and demographic metadata was included differed by source and by participant, and the metadata was provided uncurated.

The immunoSEQ Assay, a bias-controlled multiplex PCR, was used to amplify TCRbeta CDR3 regions from genomic DNA. The original methods were these. The number of nucleated cells in each sample was estimated from the amplification of reference gene primers within the assay. Sequence reads were collapsed and filtered to measure the absolute abundance of every unique TCRbeta CDR3 rearrangement. For each sample, productive Simpson clonality was calculated by taking the square root of Simpson's diversity index across productive rearrangements. TCRdb provides this immuneACCESS table in a form limited to in-frame rearrangements. Some clones are lacking; in checked studies, under half of them reflect an unresolved V gene, and why the rest are absent is not known. V, J and clone size derive from that table, while D and trimming were established from the DNA sequence. The sample data list 310,000 or so clones, and approximately 86% of these were observed just once. In total, the top ten clones hold 9.9% of the sample.

Sequenced input: peripheral blood. The sequence is built from TRBV6-5 and TRBJ1-3, and TRBD1 matches 8 of the central bases. The sequence was collected from a man younger than 45 with COVID-19, enrolled during active disease. The CDR3 region: CASSGGFGNTIYF. Read as DNA, the sequence is TGTGCCAGCTCAGGGGGCTTTGGAAACACCATATATTTT.